This is a list of T cell receptor beta chains from one sample in a study of T cell responses to AZD1222 COVID-19 vaccine. TCRdb's table, derived via immunoSEQ multiplex PCR, lists solely in-frame clones and lacks some. The sample has about 150,000 clones; 90% are singletons. Sequencing used peripheral blood, obtained 28 days after the second AZD1222 dose. The receptors shown here come from an adult who received the AZD1222 COVID-19 vaccine. CDR3s include the opening cysteine and the closing phenylalanine or tryptophan. A D gene is named only where the DNA matches it firmly. Expanded clones get a size class; other rows say once, few or many, or leave the size out.

clone_size | j_call | v_call | d_call | cdr3_aa | cdr3_nt
once | TRBJ1-1 | TRBV12-3/TRBV12-4 | - | CASSFSAEAFF | TGTGCCAGCAGTTTTTCCGCTGAAGCTTTCTTT
few | TRBJ2-1 | TRBV7-9 | - | CASSFRRSMDNEQFF | TGTGCCAGCAGCTTCCGACGTAGCATGGACAATGAGCAGTTCTTC
- | TRBJ2-7 | TRBV3-1/TRBV3-2 | TRBD2 | CASSQAGRGSYEQYF | TGTGCCAGCAGCCAAGCGGGGAGGGGATCATACGAGCAGTACTTC
- | TRBJ1-4 | TRBV5-1 | TRBD1 | CASSLGQSNEKLFF | TGCGCCAGCAGCCTGGGACAGAGTAATGAAAAACTGTTTTTT
- | TRBJ1-3 | TRBV29-1 | TRBD1 | CSVEKTGVGNTIYF | TGCAGCGTTGAGAAGACAGGGGTTGGAAACACCATATATTTT
- | TRBJ1-1 | TRBV19 | TRBD1 | CASSTGGRTEAFF | TGTGCCAGTAGTACAGGGGGACGCACTGAAGCTTTCTTT
- | TRBJ2-1 | TRBV9 | - | CASSVAGANNEQFF | TGTGCCAGCAGCGTAGCAGGGGCGAACAATGAGCAGTTCTTC
few | TRBJ2-3 | TRBV11-2 | - | CASSRTGGSDTQYF | TGTGCCAGCAGCCGAACAGGCGGTTCCGACACGCAGTATTTT
- | TRBJ1-1 | TRBV4-2 | TRBD1 | CASSQGRRTGILSSPNTEAFF | TGTGCCAGCAGCCAAGGAAGGAGGACAGGCATTCTTTCTAGCCCGAACACTGAAGCTTTCTTT
- | TRBJ2-5 | TRBV28 | TRBD2 | CASSWRESGKETQYF | TGTGCCAGCAGTTGGCGGGAGTCGGGAAAAGAGACCCAGTACTTC
- | TRBJ2-7 | TRBV10-1 | - | CASSDRVGYEQYF | TGCGCCAGCAGTGATAGGGTCGGCTACGAGCAGTACTTC
- | TRBJ2-2 | TRBV5-1 | - | CASSSNTGELFF | TGCGCCAGCAGCTCTAACACCGGGGAGCTGTTTTTT
- | TRBJ1-3 | TRBV19 | TRBD1 | CASSMITRTGSGNTIYF | TGTGCCAGTAGTATGATAACTAGGACAGGGTCTGGAAACACCATATATTTT
few | TRBJ2-2 | TRBV6-2/TRBV6-3 | TRBD2 | CASSSGGATGELFF | TGTGCCAGCAGTAGCGGGGGGGCCACCGGGGAGCTGTTTTTT
- | TRBJ1-1 | TRBV28 | - | CATPGRDILLETEAFF | TGTGCCACTCCCGGCCGGGACATTTTATTGGAAACTGAAGCTTTCTTT
- | TRBJ2-3 | TRBV7-9 | - | CASSLTDTQYF | TGTGCCAGCAGCTTGACAGATACGCAGTATTTT
- | TRBJ2-3 | TRBV30 | - | CAWSLDMADTQYF | TGTGCCTGGAGTCTCGATATGGCAGATACGCAGTATTTT
- | TRBJ1-5 | TRBV18 | TRBD1 | CASSPPGTGNQPQHF | TGTGCCAGCTCACCACCGGGGACAGGCAATCAGCCCCAGCATTTT
- | TRBJ2-5 | TRBV18 | TRBD1 | CASSDRATQYF | TGTGCCAGCTCAGACAGGGCAACCCAGTACTTC
once | TRBJ1-5 | TRBV27 | - | CATALRQYSNQPQHF | TGTGCCACCGCTCTTCGGCAATATAGCAATCAGCCCCAGCATTTT
- | TRBJ1-2 | TRBV28 | TRBD1 | CASTFGTGGDGYTF | TGTGCCAGCACCTTCGGGACAGGGGGCGATGGCTACACCTTC
- | TRBJ1-1 | TRBV19 | - | CASSMESGLNTEAFF | TGTGCCAGTAGTATGGAGTCGGGCCTGAACACTGAAGCTTTCTTT
- | TRBJ1-5 | TRBV11-1 | - | CASSLAHSNQPQHF | TGTGCCAGCAGCTTAGCCCATAGCAATCAGCCCCAGCATTTT
- | TRBJ2-7 | TRBV7-2 | - | CASSLAGAPQTAYF | TGTGCCAGCAGCTTAGCGGGGGCCCCACAGACCGCGTACTTC
- | TRBJ1-1 | TRBV19 | - | CASTPGGSDTEAFF | TGTGCCAGTACCCCGGGGGGAAGCGACACTGAAGCTTTCTTT
- | TRBJ2-1 | TRBV24-1 | TRBD2 | CATSDGGAAFEQFF | TGTGCCACCAGTGACGGGGGGGCCGCTTTTGAGCAGTTCTTC
- | TRBJ1-5 | TRBV27 | TRBD1 | CASSFTGANQPQHF | TGTGCCAGCAGTTTTACAGGGGCGAATCAGCCCCAGCATTTT
- | TRBJ2-3 | TRBV10-3 | - | CAISGLPGSALADTQYF | TGTGCCATCAGTGGCCTCCCGGGTTCCGCCCTCGCAGATACGCAGTATTTT
- | TRBJ1-6 | TRBV3-1/TRBV3-2 | - | CASSLGTLNSPLHF | TGTGCCAGCAGCCTCGGGACACTTAATTCACCCCTCCACTTT
- | TRBJ2-1 | TRBV7-3 | - | CASSLGAHWGEQFF | TGTGCCAGCAGCCTTGGGGCCCATTGGGGTGAGCAGTTCTTC
- | TRBJ2-1 | TRBV7-2 | - | CASTTRRLAANNEQFF | TGTGCCAGCACCACCCGCCGGCTAGCAGCTAACAATGAGCAGTTCTTC
- | TRBJ2-7 | TRBV6-5 | - | CASSSSRGPLSYEQYF | TGTGCCAGCAGTTCGTCCAGGGGTCCTCTCTCCTACGAGCAGTACTTC
once | TRBJ2-1 | TRBV19 | TRBD1 | CASSMGQSSYNEQFF | TGTGCCAGTAGTATGGGACAGTCCTCCTACAATGAGCAGTTCTTC
- | TRBJ1-2 | TRBV19 | TRBD1 | CASRTTGYAYGYTF | TGTGCCAGCAGAACGACAGGGTACGCCTATGGCTACACCTTC
- | TRBJ1-5 | TRBV19 | - | CASSIGRSRGNQPQHF | TGTGCCAGTAGTATAGGAAGGTCTCGGGGCAATCAGCCCCAGCATTTT
- | TRBJ1-3 | TRBV3-1/TRBV3-2 | - | CASSLWGLGSSGNTIYF | TGTGCCAGCAGCCTCTGGGGCTTGGGTTCCTCTGGAAACACCATATATTTT
- | TRBJ2-1 | TRBV12-5 | TRBD2 | CASGFTGTSGGAPYNEQFF | TGTGCTAGTGGTTTCACCGGGACTAGCGGGGGGGCCCCCTACAATGAGCAGTTCTTC
once | TRBJ2-5 | TRBV6-5 | - | CASSPHGGPEETQYF | TGTGCCAGCAGTCCCCACGGCGGGCCTGAAGAGACCCAGTACTTC
- | TRBJ1-1 | TRBV28 | - | CASVHRVGEAFF | TGTGCCAGTGTGCACAGGGTGGGGGAAGCTTTCTTT
- | TRBJ2-5 | TRBV12-3/TRBV12-4 | - | CASSFPGRKTQYF | TGTGCCAGCAGTTTCCCGGGTCGTAAGACCCAGTACTTC
- | TRBJ1-2 | TRBV3-1/TRBV3-2 | - | CASSLGGAGGYTF | TGTGCCAGCAGCCTCGGGGGCGCGGGGGGCTACACCTTC
- | TRBJ2-1 | TRBV19 | - | CASSTHSRLYSSEQFF | TGTGCCAGTAGTACGCATAGCCGCCTCTACTCAAGTGAGCAGTTCTTC
- | TRBJ2-7 | TRBV5-1 | - | CASSSSWRSYEQYF | TGCGCCAGCAGCTCGTCCTGGCGGTCATACGAGCAGTACTTC
- | TRBJ2-5 | TRBV25-1 | TRBD2 | CASSEYLSSGGQETQYF | TGTGCCAGCAGTGAATATTTGTCTAGCGGGGGGCAAGAGACCCAGTACTTC
- | TRBJ2-1 | TRBV7-8 | TRBD2 | CASSLPRTSGGIGYNEQFF | TGTGCCAGCAGCTTGCCTCGGACTAGCGGGGGGATAGGGTACAATGAGCAGTTCTTC
- | TRBJ2-7 | TRBV7-8 | - | CASSPRDSSRYEQYF | TGTGCCAGCAGCCCACGGGACTCGAGCCGGTACGAGCAGTACTTC
- | TRBJ1-5 | TRBV29-1 | - | CSALSGPNQPQHF | TGCAGCGCCCTGTCAGGGCCCAATCAGCCCCAGCATTTT
- | TRBJ1-5 | TRBV5-1 | TRBD1 | CASSTDRGRDSNQPQHF | TGCGCCAGCAGCACAGACAGGGGGAGGGATAGCAATCAGCCCCAGCATTTT
- | TRBJ2-2 | TRBV27 | - | CASSFTALNTGELFF | TGTGCCAGCAGTTTTACAGCCTTGAACACCGGGGAGCTGTTTTTT
- | TRBJ2-1 | TRBV27 | TRBD2 | CASSRIAGFNEQFF | TGTGCCAGCAGTAGGATAGCGGGGTTCAATGAGCAGTTCTTC